Listed here are 5 T cell receptor beta chains from one sample, sequenced in a study of OX40 agonist ivuxolimab in advanced cancers. Sequencing used immunoSEQ multiplex PCR; TCRdb keeps in-frame clones, though not all of them. The sample contains about 54,000 clones, 75% to 90% of which appear only once. The source material was CD4+ or CD8+ T cells sorted from blood, sampled in a trial of the OX40 agonist ivuxolimab. The receptors stem from an adult with an advanced solid tumor such as melanoma, head and neck, liver or kidney cancer.

This chain links TRBV19 with TRBJ1-5, with D tentatively TRBD1 (5 bases). Germline-derived CDR1 and CDR2 are LNHDA and SQIVND (reference sequence). The CDR3 is made up of 16 amino acids. Trimming cost V 7 bases and J 4 bases, with 20 bases left between them. The CDR3 nucleotides are TGTGCCAGTACCCCAGGGAGGGAAGCTCTTAATCAGCCCCAGCATTTT. Protein product: CASTPGREALNQPQHF.

The CDR3 loop is CASSEVSGVYNEQFF. CDR3 sequence (DNA): TGTGCCAGCAGTGAAGTAAGCGGGGTATACAATGAGCAGTTCTTC. The rearrangement uses TRBV6-1 and TRBJ2-1; 7 bases are shared with TRBD2. This CDR3 comprises 15 residues. V trimming: 1 base; J trimming: 4 bases; junction bases outside the gene matches: 4. Germline assignment: CDR1 MNHNS and CDR2 SASEGT.

As for this clone: Mismatch with germline at one junction end may stem from a read error. This sequence joins TRBV6-6 and TRBJ2-7; 7 bases fit TRBD1. CDR3 length: 13 residues. The V gene's germline CDR1 is MNHNY and CDR2 SVGAGI (reference sequence). The CDR3 nucleotides are TGTGCCAGCAGTTATCACCCCGGGACAGCCCCGAACTTC. The encoded protein is CASSYHPGTAPNF.

This clone was seen only a few times. The rearrangement joins TRBV6-5 to TRBJ1-2, with unresolved D. Trimming shortened V by 6 bases and J by 8 bases, and 16 bases separated the two germline ends. The CDR3 consists of 13 residues. The germline gives CDR1 MNHEY, CDR2 SVGAGI. The CDR3 bases are TGTGCCAGCAGCCCTGGCGCGGATATCGGCTACACCTTC. Residues: CASSPGADIGYTF.

The V call is TRBV7-9, the J call TRBJ2-7, with D tentatively TRBD1 or TRBD2 (5 bases each). The germline gives CDR1 SEHNR, CDR2 FQNEAQ (reference sequence). This CDR3 region has 13 residues. V lost 4 bases, J lost 3 bases, and 10 bases lay in between. The CDR3 DNA reads as TGTGCCAGCAGCTCGGGACGGTTCTACGAGCAGTACTTC. Translation: CASSSGRFYEQYF.